This T cell receptor beta chain was captured by sequencing in a study of blood T cell repertoires in COVID-19. The data were produced by immunoSEQ multiplex PCR, yet TCRdb's version contains in-frame clones alone and is incomplete. The sample has about 90,000 clones, around four fifths seen once; the top ten hold roughly a third. This CDR3 has 14 residues. Germline values: CDR1 LNHDA, CDR2 SQIVND (reference sequence). V gave up 7 bases and J gave up 8 bases; unmatched junction bases: 11. The sequence came from a woman of 80 years or more with active or convalescent COVID-19. The specimen sequenced was peripheral blood. This chain links TRBV19 with TRBJ2-1; 7 bases are a match to TRBD2. CDR3 sequence reads: CASTSSGPTDEQFF. The CDR3 coding sequence is TGTGCCAGTACCTCTAGCGGACCTACCGATGAGCAGTTCTTC.